Sequencing of this TCR beta chain was carried out in a study of T cell responses to AZD1222 COVID-19 vaccine. For this clone: Its antigen is not identified.

Whole-study findings and limits: Baseline seropositivity occurred in only a handful of AZD1222 recipients. Repertoires were sampled only after the peak T cell response. Targets within unmutated variant regions were reportedly found for nearly half of spike-specific TCRs. Vaccine-related CD4 TCRs covered spike, predominating at 160-218 and 743-854.

Assay used: immunoSEQ multiplex PCR; TCRdb lists only in-frame clones, some missing. The sample lists 100,000 or so clones; about 90% were seen once. The CDR3 consists of 18 residues. Per the germline V gene, CDR1 is MDHEN and CDR2 is SYDVKM. The V segment lost 5 bases and the J segment 6 bases; nucleotides outside the gene matches: 18. The sequenced sample was peripheral blood, obtained on day 0 of AZD1222 vaccination. The receptor was derived from an adult in good health. The chain combines TRBV28 with TRBJ2-7; 11 bases match TRBD2. CDR3 DNA: TGTGCCAGCAGTCCGCGAAACCTCTCGACTAGCGGGAAGTTCGAGCAGTACTTC. It yields the protein CASSPRNLSTSGKFEQYF.